Sequencing of this TCR beta chain was carried out in a study of shared clonotypes between healthy human individuals. Study results and caveats: Clonotypes shared by all four sorted-subset donors had higher generation probabilities than non-shared clonotypes. Shared clonotypes: about 5.3% naive CD4, around 3.4% naive CD8, 2.3% memory CD4, 0.35% to 0.5% memory CD8.

Germline CDR1 reads MGHDK; CDR2 reads SYGVNS. This CDR3 has 16 residues. V lost 6 bases to trimming and J lost 7 bases, with 19 bases between them. Each cell subset's genomic DNA was divided evenly among several immunoSEQ plates. Sequencing was performed with immunoSEQ multiplex PCR; in TCRdb, only in-frame clones are kept and a portion is missing. The sample records about 1 million clones, 65% to 80% being singletons. The authors divided CD4+ cells into CD45RA+ naive and CD45RA-negative memory subsets. On this clone: Its antigen is as yet unknown.

The gene calls are TRBV25-1 and TRBJ1-6; possibly TRBD1 for D (5 bases). The sample consisted of memory CD4+ T cells sorted from blood. Subset here: CD45RA-negative fraction. The TCR was taken from a young man in good health. CDR3 DNA: TGTGCCAGCAGGGCATCGCTCGGGACGGGGAATTCACCCCTCCACTTT. Its protein is CASRASLGTGNSPLHF.